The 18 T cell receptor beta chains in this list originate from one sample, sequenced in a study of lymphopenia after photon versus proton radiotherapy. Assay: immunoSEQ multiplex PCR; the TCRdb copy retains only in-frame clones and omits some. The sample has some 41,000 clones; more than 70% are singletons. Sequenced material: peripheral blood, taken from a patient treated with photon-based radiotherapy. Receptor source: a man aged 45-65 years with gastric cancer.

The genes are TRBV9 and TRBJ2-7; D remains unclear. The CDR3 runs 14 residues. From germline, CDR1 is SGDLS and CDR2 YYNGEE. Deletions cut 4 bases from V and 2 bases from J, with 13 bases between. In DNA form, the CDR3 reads TGTGCCAGCAGCCCCCCCTCACCACCCTACGAGCAGTACTTC. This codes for CASSPPSPPYEQYF.

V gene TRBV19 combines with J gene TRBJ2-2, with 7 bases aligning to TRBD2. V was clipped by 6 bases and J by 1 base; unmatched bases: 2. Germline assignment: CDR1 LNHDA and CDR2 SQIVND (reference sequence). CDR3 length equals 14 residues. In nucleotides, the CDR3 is TGTGCCAGTAGCCTAGCGGAGAACACCGGGGAGCTGTTTTTT. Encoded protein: CASSLAENTGELFF.

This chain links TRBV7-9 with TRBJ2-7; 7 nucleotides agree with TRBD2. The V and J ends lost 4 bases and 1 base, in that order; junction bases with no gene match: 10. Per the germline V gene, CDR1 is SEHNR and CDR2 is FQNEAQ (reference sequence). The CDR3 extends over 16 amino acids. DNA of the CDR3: TGTGCCAGCAGCTATTCCGGGACTATACTTTCCTACGAGCAGTACTTC. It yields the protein CASSYSGTILSYEQYF.

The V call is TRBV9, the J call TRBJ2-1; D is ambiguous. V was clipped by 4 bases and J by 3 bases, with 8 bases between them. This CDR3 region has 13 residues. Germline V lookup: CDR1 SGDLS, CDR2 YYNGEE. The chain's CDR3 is CASSTPGYNEQFF. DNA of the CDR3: TGTGCCAGCAGCACTCCGGGCTACAATGAGCAGTTCTTC.

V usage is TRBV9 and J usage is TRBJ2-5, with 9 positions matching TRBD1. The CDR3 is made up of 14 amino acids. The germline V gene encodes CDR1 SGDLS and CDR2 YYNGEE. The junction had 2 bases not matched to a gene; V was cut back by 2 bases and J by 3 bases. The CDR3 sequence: CASSVDRGEETQYF. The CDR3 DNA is TGTGCCAGCAGCGTTGACAGGGGGGAAGAGACCCAGTACTTC.

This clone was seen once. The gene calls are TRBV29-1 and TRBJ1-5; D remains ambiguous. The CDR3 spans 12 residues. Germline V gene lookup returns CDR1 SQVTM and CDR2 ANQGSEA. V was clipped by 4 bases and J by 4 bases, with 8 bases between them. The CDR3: CSVVEGNQPQHF. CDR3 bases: TGCAGCGTTGTAGAGGGAAATCAGCCCCAGCATTTT.

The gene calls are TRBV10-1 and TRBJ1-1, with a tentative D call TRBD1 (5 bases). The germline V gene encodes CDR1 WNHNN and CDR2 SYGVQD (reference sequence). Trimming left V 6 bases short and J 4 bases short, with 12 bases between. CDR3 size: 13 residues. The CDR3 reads CASSLAGGTEAFF. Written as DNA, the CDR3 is TGCGCCAGCAGCCTAGCCGGGGGCACTGAAGCTTTCTTT.

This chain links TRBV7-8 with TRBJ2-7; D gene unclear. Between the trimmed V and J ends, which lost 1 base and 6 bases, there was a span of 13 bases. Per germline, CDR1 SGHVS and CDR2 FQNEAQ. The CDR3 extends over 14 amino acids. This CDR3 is CASSLDRVSFEQYF. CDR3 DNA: TGTGCCAGCAGCTTAGACCGGGTTAGCTTCGAGCAGTACTTC.

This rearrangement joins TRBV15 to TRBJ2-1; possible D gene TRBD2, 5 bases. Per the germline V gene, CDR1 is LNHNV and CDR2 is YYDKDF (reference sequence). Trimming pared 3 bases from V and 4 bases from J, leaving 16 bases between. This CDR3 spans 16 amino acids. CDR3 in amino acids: CATSRGAVVSYNEQFF. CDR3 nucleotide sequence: TGTGCCACCAGCAGGGGAGCAGTTGTCTCTTACAATGAGCAGTTCTTC.

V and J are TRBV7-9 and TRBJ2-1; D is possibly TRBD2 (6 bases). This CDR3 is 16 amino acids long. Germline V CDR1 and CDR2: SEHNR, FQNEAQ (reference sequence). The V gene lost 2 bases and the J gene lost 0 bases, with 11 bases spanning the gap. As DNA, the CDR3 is TGTGCCAGCAGCTTATTGAGCGGGCCCTCCTACAATGAGCAGTTCTTC. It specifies CASSLLSGPSYNEQFF.

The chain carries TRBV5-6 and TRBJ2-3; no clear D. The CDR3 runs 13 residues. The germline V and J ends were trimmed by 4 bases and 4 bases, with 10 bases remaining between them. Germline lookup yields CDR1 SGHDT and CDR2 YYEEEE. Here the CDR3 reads CASSPARADTQYF. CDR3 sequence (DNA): TGTGCCAGCAGCCCGGCAAGGGCAGATACGCAGTATTTT.

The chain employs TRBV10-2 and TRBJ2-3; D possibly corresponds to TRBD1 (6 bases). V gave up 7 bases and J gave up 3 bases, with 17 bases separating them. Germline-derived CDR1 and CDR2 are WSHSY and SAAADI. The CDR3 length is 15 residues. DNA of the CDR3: TGCGCCAGCAACAGGGACGAATTTGGGACAGATACGCAGTATTTT. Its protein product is CASNRDEFGTDTQYF.

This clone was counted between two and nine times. The CDR3 nucleotides read TGTGCCAGCAGCCCCAATACGGGGCCGTCGTCCTACGAGCAGTACTTC. Encoded protein: CASSPNTGPSSYEQYF. V and J are TRBV9 and TRBJ2-7, with D perhaps being TRBD1 or TRBD2 (5 bases each). Looked up from germline, CDR1 is SGDLS and CDR2 is YYNGEE. The CDR3 length is 16 residues. The ends were cut back, 4 bases at V and 1 base at J, with 18 bases in the middle.

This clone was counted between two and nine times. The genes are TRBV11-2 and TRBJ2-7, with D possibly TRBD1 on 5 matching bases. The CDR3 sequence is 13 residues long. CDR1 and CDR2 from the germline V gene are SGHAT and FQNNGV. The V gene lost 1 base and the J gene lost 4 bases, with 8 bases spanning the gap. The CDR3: CASSLVQGYEQYF. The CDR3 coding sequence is TGTGCCAGCAGCTTAGTTCAGGGATACGAGCAGTACTTC.

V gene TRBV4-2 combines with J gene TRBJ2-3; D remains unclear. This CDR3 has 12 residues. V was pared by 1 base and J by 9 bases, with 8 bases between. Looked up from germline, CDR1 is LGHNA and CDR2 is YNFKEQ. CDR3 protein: CASSQGALTQYF. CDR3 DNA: TGTGCCAGCAGCCAAGGCGCCCTGACGCAGTATTTT.

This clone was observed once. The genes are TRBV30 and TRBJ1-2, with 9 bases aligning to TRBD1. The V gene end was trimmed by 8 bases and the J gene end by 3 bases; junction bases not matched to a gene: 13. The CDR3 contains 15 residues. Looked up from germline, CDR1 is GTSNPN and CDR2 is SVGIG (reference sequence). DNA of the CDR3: TGTGCCCGATGGGACAGGGAAAGGATCCACTATGGCTACACCTTC. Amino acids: CARWDRERIHYGYTF.

The CDR3 DNA reads TGTGCCAGCAGCCCTTGGGACTCCGACGAGAAAAGAGAGTACTTC. Translated, it gives CASSPWDSDEKREYF. V is TRBV9 and J is TRBJ2-7; tentatively, D is TRBD2 (6 bases). Trimming cost V 4 bases and J 11 bases, with 25 bases left between them. This CDR3 region has 15 residues. Germline V CDR1 and CDR2: SGDLS, YYNGEE.

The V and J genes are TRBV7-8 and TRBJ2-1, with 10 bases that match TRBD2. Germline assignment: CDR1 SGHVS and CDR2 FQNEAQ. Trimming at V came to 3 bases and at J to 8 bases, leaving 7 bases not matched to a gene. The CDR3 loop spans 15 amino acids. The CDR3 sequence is CASSLSGRGFDEQFF. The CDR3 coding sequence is TGTGCCAGCAGCTTGAGCGGGAGGGGTTTCGATGAGCAGTTCTTC.